The sequence of this TCR beta chain was determined in a study of blood T cells in healthy people across ages. Background on the study: T cells yielded about one barcoded beta molecule per two cells through template switching.

Ten or more counts support this clonotype. V was cut by 6 bases and J by 8 bases, with 13 bases left in between. CDR1 and CDR2 (germline): DFQATT, SNEGSKA (reference sequence). The CDR3 has 11 residues. A sample-barcoded 5' primer and a J-beta primer mix were used in a second PCR of roughly 6 to 11 cycles. TCRdb fed the 5' RACE reads into MiXCR, producing one record per CDR3 protein. The sample lists approximately 810,000 distinct CDR3 sequences; more than 25% were seen once. The sequenced sample consisted of blood. The clonotype originates from an elderly woman in good health. The chain links TRBV20-1 to TRBJ1-2; weak D call: TRBD1 (6 bases). Written as DNA, the CDR3 is TGCAGTGCCCAGGGGCTAAGGGGCTACACCTTC. Translated, it gives CSAQGLRGYTF.